This T cell receptor beta chain came from a study of blood T cell repertoires in COVID-19 (dated by TCRdb to about 2020). A note on the overall study: The collaborator samples originated in the United States, Italy and Spain and spanned the acute and convalescent phases of COVID-19. A freely available public database, intended as a resource for researchers studying the immune response to SARS-CoV-2, is where the repertoires were released. Subjects who had been exposed to COVID-19, were actively infected with it, or had recovered from it provided the deeply sampled blood TCRbeta repertoires that made up the dataset. The prospective study material was composed of cDNA or gDNA derived from T cells, B-cell-depleted T cells, or PBMCs. HLA class I and class II types, where available, came from metadata supplied by the sample provider rather than from assay-based typing. Sample metadata almost always included a de-identified subject ID, COVID-19 status, age in years and sex. Samples came from the ongoing ImmuneRACE study (first 160 participants) plus 1,254 subjects from 6 global collaborators.

Collaborating institutions collected whole blood in K2EDTA tubes following their own protocols. Collaborator samples were shipped for TCRbeta analysis as frozen whole blood, isolated PBMCs, or DNA extracted from either sample type. TCRbeta CDR3 regions were amplified from genomic DNA using the immunoSEQ Assay, a bias-controlled multiplex PCR. The authors processed their data as follows. The number of nucleated cells in each sample was estimated from the amplification of reference gene primers within the assay. To quantify the absolute abundance of each unique TCRbeta CDR3 rearrangement, sequence reads were collapsed and filtered. For each sample, productive Simpson clonality was calculated as the square root of Simpson's diversity index over productive rearrangements. TCRdb limited this immuneACCESS table to in-frame rearrangements with V and J called. A share of clones is missing; checked studies link under half to unresolved V genes, and the rest is unexplained. V, J and clone size are those of that table, while D and trimming were read from the DNA. The table for this sample lists about 120,000 clones; 75% to 90% of them were counted only once. The biggest ten clones account for approximately 27% of the sample.

CDR1 and CDR2, per the germline V gene, are SGHRS and YFSETQ. The CDR3, from cysteine to phenylalanine, totals 15 residues. Of all the DNA, just the CDR3 is kept, 45 bases in frame from base 1. V was cut back by 2 bases and J by 6 bases, leaving a gap of 15 bases between them. General study outcomes and caveats: How much clinical and demographic metadata was included differed by source and by participant, and the metadata was provided uncurated.

To note about this clone: This receptor's antigen is unknown. Within one base of it there is no much larger clone, and no base qualities were kept.

Recombination linked TRBV5-1 to TRBJ2-1; tentative D gene TRBD1, with 5 bases matching. The sequence was collected from a man aged 65 to 79 with active or convalescent COVID-19. The sequencing input was peripheral blood. The DNA sequence follows: TGCGCCAGCAGCTTAGGGGCGCAGAGTTTCAATGAGCAGTTCTTC. This is translated as CASSLGAQSFNEQFF.